This T cell receptor beta chain comes out of a study of blood T cell repertoires in COVID-19. This CDR3 is 11 amino acids long. The V gene lost 9 bases and the J gene lost 5 bases, with 10 bases spanning the gap. The authors' processing: Estimated nucleated cell counts came from reference gene primer amplification. Libraries were prepared by immunoSEQ multiplex PCR; TCRdb keeps only in-frame clonotypes and omits some of them. V, J and clone size reflect that table, while D and trimming were determined from the DNA. The repertoire has about 190,000 clones, over 80% of them found once; the top ten carry 7.8%.

Input material: peripheral blood. The genes are TRBV12-3 or TRBV12-4 and TRBJ2-5, with TRBD2 as a possible D gene (5 bases). The sequence was obtained from a woman in her sixties with COVID-19, enrolled during active disease. CDR3 amino acids: CASGSGETQYF. CDR3 DNA sequence: TGTGCCAGTGGGTCGGGGGAGACCCAGTACTTC.